The sequence of this T cell receptor (beta chain) was determined in a study of blood T cell repertoires in COVID-19. Study information: Acute and convalescent COVID-19 specimens originated in the United States, Italy and Spain. Nucleic acid was either cDNA or gDNA, and it came from T cells, B-cell-depleted T cells, or PBMCs.

In the study's own analysis: Amplifying reference gene primers gave estimates of nucleated cell counts. Profiled with immunoSEQ multiplex PCR; TCRdb holds only in-frame clones, not every one. V and J calls and clone size are those listed in that table; D and trimming were worked out from the DNA. The repertoire consists of fewer than 90,000 clones, with about nine tenths occurring once and the leading ten covering around a sixth. Germline trimming cut 0 bases from V and 6 bases from J; bases unmatched to any gene: 11. CDR3 length equals 16 residues. CDR1 is SGHRS and CDR2 is YFSETQ in the germline V gene.

What was sequenced was peripheral blood. The TCR was taken from a man aged 80 or over in a cohort sampled during active COVID-19. The chain carries TRBV5-1 and TRBJ1-2; TRBD1 matches 7 bases. The CDR3 sequence: CASSLDGQTGFDGYTF. As DNA, the CDR3 is TGCGCCAGCAGCTTGGACGGACAGACAGGGTTTGATGGCTACACCTTC.